This T cell receptor (beta chain) is from a study of identical twins. Deletions cut 6 bases from V and 7 bases from J, with 9 bases between. The germline CDR1 and CDR2 sequences are SGHTA and FQGTGA. The CDR3 sequence is 12 residues long. TCRdb fed the 5' RACE reads into MiXCR, producing one record per CDR3 protein. Seen here are 200,000 to 250,000 distinct CDR3 sequences, around 7% observed once, and the top ten hold roughly 3.6%. This sample also belongs to another study, concerning yellow fever vaccine responses in identical twins. As that study records: In identical twins, vaccine T cell responses appeared partly shared and partly individual.

The sequence was collected from a woman aged 18-35 years in good health. V usage is TRBV7-3 and J usage is TRBJ2-2; no reliable D call. The material sequenced was memory (CD45RO+) T cells sorted from blood. The CDR3 is CASRKSDGELFF. The CDR3 DNA reads TGTGCCAGCAGAAAATCCGACGGGGAGCTGTTTTTT.